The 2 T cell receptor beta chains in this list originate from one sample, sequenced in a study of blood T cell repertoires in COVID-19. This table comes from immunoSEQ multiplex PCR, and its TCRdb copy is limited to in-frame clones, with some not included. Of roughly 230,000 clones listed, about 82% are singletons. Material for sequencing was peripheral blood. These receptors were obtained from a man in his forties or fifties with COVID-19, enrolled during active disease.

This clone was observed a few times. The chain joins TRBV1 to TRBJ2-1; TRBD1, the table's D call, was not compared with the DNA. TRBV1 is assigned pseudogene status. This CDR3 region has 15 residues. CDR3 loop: CTSSPGTGNYNEQFF. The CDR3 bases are TGCACCAGCAGTCCCGGGACAGGGAACTACAATGAGCAGTTCTTC.

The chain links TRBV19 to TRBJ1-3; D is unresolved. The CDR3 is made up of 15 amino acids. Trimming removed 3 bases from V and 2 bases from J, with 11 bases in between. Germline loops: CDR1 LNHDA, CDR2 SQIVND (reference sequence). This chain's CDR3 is CASSMRRRAGNTIYF. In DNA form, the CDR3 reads TGTGCCAGTAGTATGAGGCGGAGAGCTGGAAACACCATATATTTT.